This is a list of T cell receptor beta chains from one sample in a study of human T cells and chemical hapten exposure. MiXCR, run by TCRdb on the RACE reads, gives a single entry per CDR3 protein. The table includes more than 250,000 distinct CDR3 sequences, roughly 8.9% detected once. The material sequenced was whole blood, taken in connection with sensitization to the hapten diphenylcyclopropenone (DPC). The receptors stem from a woman aged 40 to 50 with alopecia areata. Some clones in this sample may be carry-over from other donors' samples. Each CDR3 is given with its conserved first and last residue. The D gene is left open where the match is weak. Rows may omit the clone size; those that give it use once, few, many or a size class.

V gene: TRBV19; J gene: TRBJ1-4; D gene: NA; clone size: NA; CDR3 protein: CASSILDSYNEKLFF; CDR3 DNA: TGTGCCAGTAGTATTTTGGACAGTTATAATGAAAAACTGTTTTTT
V gene: TRBV6-2/TRBV6-3; J gene: TRBJ2-4; D gene: NA; clone size: few; CDR3 protein: CASSLLKNIQYF; CDR3 DNA: TGTGCCAGCAGTCTCCTTAAAAACATTCAGTACTTC
V gene: TRBV2; J gene: TRBJ1-5; D gene: NA; clone size: many; CDR3 protein: CASSELENQPQHF; CDR3 DNA: TGTGCCAGCAGTGAACTGGAAAATCAGCCCCAGCATTTT
V gene: TRBV7-9; J gene: TRBJ2-2; D gene: NA; clone size: NA; CDR3 protein: CASSSVGGELFF; CDR3 DNA: TGTGCCAGCAGCTCCGTTGGCGGGGAGCTGTTTTTT
V gene: TRBV20-1; J gene: TRBJ1-5; D gene: NA; clone size: few; CDR3 protein: CSAREARFQPQHF; CDR3 DNA: TGCAGTGCTAGAGAGGCCCGGTTCCAGCCCCAGCATTTT
V gene: TRBV20-1; J gene: TRBJ1-5; D gene: TRBD1; clone size: NA; CDR3 protein: CSAQPGQGGNQPQHF; CDR3 DNA: TGCAGTGCCCAACCGGGACAGGGGGGCAATCAGCCCCAGCATTTT
V gene: TRBV27; J gene: TRBJ2-4; D gene: NA; clone size: NA; CDR3 protein: CASSLRGGAKNIQYF; CDR3 DNA: TGTGCCAGCAGTTTACGAGGAGGAGCCAAAAACATTCAGTACTTC
V gene: TRBV9; J gene: TRBJ2-7; D gene: NA; clone size: few; CDR3 protein: CASSVGPEGNEQYF; CDR3 DNA: TGTGCCAGCAGCGTAGGCCCGGAAGGCAACGAGCAGTACTTC
V gene: TRBV6-5; J gene: TRBJ1-6; D gene: NA; clone size: few; CDR3 protein: CASSYWGEGNSPLHF; CDR3 DNA: TGTGCCAGCAGTTACTGGGGGGAGGGGAATTCACCCCTCCACTTT
V gene: TRBV27; J gene: TRBJ1-1; D gene: NA; clone size: NA; CDR3 protein: CASSPYMNTEAFF; CDR3 DNA: TGTGCCAGCAGTCCCTATATGAACACTGAAGCTTTCTTT
V gene: TRBV12-3/TRBV12-4; J gene: TRBJ1-4; D gene: NA; clone size: few; CDR3 protein: CASSLIPGEKLFF; CDR3 DNA: TGTGCCAGCAGTCTAATACCCGGAGAAAAACTGTTTTTT
V gene: TRBV6-2/TRBV6-3; J gene: TRBJ2-1; D gene: NA; clone size: few; CDR3 protein: CASRPPSGEEGYNEQFF; CDR3 DNA: TGTGCCAGCAGACCCCCCTCGGGGGAGGAGGGGTACAATGAGCAGTTCTTC
V gene: TRBV11-3; J gene: TRBJ2-7; D gene: TRBD2; clone size: NA; CDR3 protein: CASSLEEREGQEQYF; CDR3 DNA: TGTGCCAGCAGCTTAGAGGAGCGGGAGGGCCAGGAGCAGTACTTC
V gene: TRBV12-3/TRBV12-4; J gene: TRBJ1-1; D gene: NA; clone size: NA; CDR3 protein: CASSGLTGTEAFF; CDR3 DNA: TGTGCCAGCAGTGGACTTACTGGGACTGAAGCTTTCTTT
V gene: TRBV29-1; J gene: TRBJ1-2; D gene: NA; clone size: many; CDR3 protein: CSVVQGNNYGYTF; CDR3 DNA: TGCAGCGTTGTCCAGGGGAACAACTATGGCTACACCTTC
V gene: TRBV12-3/TRBV12-4; J gene: TRBJ2-2; D gene: TRBD1; clone size: few; CDR3 protein: CASSYPGTGDTGELFF; CDR3 DNA: TGTGCCAGCAGTTATCCCGGGACAGGGGACACCGGGGAGCTGTTTTTT
V gene: TRBV28; J gene: TRBJ2-2; D gene: NA; clone size: NA; CDR3 protein: CASNGTPYTGELFF; CDR3 DNA: TGTGCCAGCAATGGGACACCCTACACCGGGGAGCTGTTTTTT
V gene: TRBV4-2; J gene: TRBJ2-1; D gene: TRBD2; clone size: NA; CDR3 protein: CASSQDIPSGIGRNEQFF; CDR3 DNA: TGTGCCAGCAGCCAAGATATCCCTAGCGGGATCGGTCGCAATGAGCAGTTCTTC
V gene: TRBV28; J gene: TRBJ2-7; D gene: NA; clone size: NA; CDR3 protein: CASSFIAPLSYEQYF; CDR3 DNA: TGTGCCAGCAGTTTTATAGCACCCCTCTCCTACGAGCAGTACTTC
V gene: TRBV5-1; J gene: TRBJ2-4; D gene: NA; clone size: few; CDR3 protein: CASSPSTQLAKNIQYF; CDR3 DNA: TGCGCCAGCAGCCCTTCGACACAACTAGCCAAAAACATTCAGTACTTC
V gene: TRBV6-1; J gene: TRBJ2-1; D gene: NA; clone size: few; CDR3 protein: CASSFQGTYNEQFF; CDR3 DNA: TGTGCCAGCAGTTTCCAGGGGACCTACAATGAGCAGTTCTTC
V gene: TRBV4-3; J gene: TRBJ2-4; D gene: TRBD2; clone size: few; CDR3 protein: CASSPGLAGVRRNIQYF; CDR3 DNA: TGCGCCAGCAGCCCGGGACTAGCGGGAGTTCGTAGAAACATTCAGTACTTC
V gene: TRBV7-9; J gene: TRBJ2-1; D gene: NA; clone size: few; CDR3 protein: CASSSGTYYNEQFF; CDR3 DNA: TGTGCCAGCAGCTCAGGGACTTACTACAATGAGCAGTTCTTC
V gene: TRBV6-5; J gene: TRBJ1-2; D gene: NA; clone size: many; CDR3 protein: CASSDPPRGARWGYTF; CDR3 DNA: TGTGCCAGCAGTGACCCTCCCCGCGGGGCCCGTTGGGGCTACACCTTC
V gene: TRBV29-1; J gene: TRBJ2-1; D gene: NA; clone size: NA; CDR3 protein: CSVGWGNLYNEQFF; CDR3 DNA: TGCAGCGTTGGGTGGGGAAACCTCTACAATGAGCAGTTCTTC
V gene: TRBV18; J gene: TRBJ2-3; D gene: NA; clone size: NA; CDR3 protein: CASSRDQTDTQYF; CDR3 DNA: TGTGCCAGCTCTCGGGACCAGACAGATACGCAGTATTTT
V gene: TRBV4-2; J gene: TRBJ2-1; D gene: TRBD2; clone size: NA; CDR3 protein: CASSQAIGTSGYNEQFF; CDR3 DNA: TGTGCCAGCAGCCAAGCTATCGGGACTAGCGGTTACAATGAGCAGTTCTTC
V gene: TRBV10-3; J gene: TRBJ2-7; D gene: NA; clone size: NA; CDR3 protein: CAISPPTGPYEQYF; CDR3 DNA: TGTGCCATCAGCCCCCCGACAGGCCCCTACGAGCAGTACTTC
V gene: TRBV11-2; J gene: TRBJ2-3; D gene: TRBD2; clone size: few; CDR3 protein: CASSLAVAGGPIDTQYF; CDR3 DNA: TGTGCCAGCAGCTTGGCGGTAGCGGGAGGGCCTATAGATACGCAGTATTTT
V gene: TRBV7-9; J gene: TRBJ1-2; D gene: NA; clone size: few; CDR3 protein: CASSRILDYGYTF; CDR3 DNA: TGTGCCAGCAGCCGCATTCTTGACTATGGCTACACCTTC
V gene: TRBV6-2/TRBV6-3; J gene: TRBJ1-5; D gene: NA; clone size: few; CDR3 protein: CASSYSVYSNQPQHF; CDR3 DNA: TGTGCCAGCAGTTACTCGGTTTATAGCAATCAGCCCCAGCATTTT
V gene: TRBV7-2; J gene: TRBJ2-3; D gene: NA; clone size: few; CDR3 protein: CASSDTTSGGDTQYF; CDR3 DNA: TGTGCCAGCAGCGACACGACTAGTGGGGGAGATACGCAGTATTTT
V gene: TRBV4-3; J gene: TRBJ2-7; D gene: NA; clone size: NA; CDR3 protein: CASSPVGGQSYEQYF; CDR3 DNA: TGCGCCAGCAGCCCGGTTGGCGGGCAGTCCTACGAGCAGTACTTC
V gene: TRBV12-3/TRBV12-4; J gene: TRBJ2-7; D gene: TRBD1; clone size: few; CDR3 protein: CASSLPPGQGLREQYF; CDR3 DNA: TGTGCCAGCAGTCTGCCGCCGGGACAGGGCCTTAGGGAGCAGTACTTC
V gene: TRBV14; J gene: TRBJ1-2; D gene: NA; clone size: many; CDR3 protein: CASSQTGYGYTF; CDR3 DNA: TGTGCCAGCAGCCAGACAGGCTATGGCTACACCTTC
V gene: TRBV28; J gene: TRBJ2-3; D gene: NA; clone size: few; CDR3 protein: CASRGMGTDTQYF; CDR3 DNA: TGTGCCAGCAGGGGAATGGGCACAGATACGCAGTATTTT
V gene: TRBV7-9; J gene: TRBJ2-1; D gene: NA; clone size: few; CDR3 protein: CASSPSAAGSDEQFF; CDR3 DNA: TGTGCCAGCAGCCCAAGCGCTGCGGGGAGCGATGAGCAGTTCTTC
V gene: TRBV7-2; J gene: TRBJ1-1; D gene: NA; clone size: NA; CDR3 protein: CASSLHGIGGGGSNTEAFF; CDR3 DNA: TGTGCCAGCAGCTTACACGGGATTGGAGGGGGTGGTTCGAACACTGAAGCTTTCTTT
V gene: TRBV7-2; J gene: TRBJ1-1; D gene: NA; clone size: many; CDR3 protein: CASSLVGATYTEAFF; CDR3 DNA: TGTGCCAGCAGCTTAGTGGGGGCTACTTACACTGAAGCTTTCTTT
V gene: TRBV4-1; J gene: TRBJ1-1; D gene: NA; clone size: few; CDR3 protein: CASNGDMWNTEAFF; CDR3 DNA: TGCGCCAGCAATGGGGACATGTGGAACACTGAAGCTTTCTTT
V gene: TRBV6-2/TRBV6-3; J gene: TRBJ2-6; D gene: NA; clone size: many; CDR3 protein: CASSGLSNVLTF; CDR3 DNA: TGTGCCAGCAGTGGGCTATCCAACGTCCTGACTTTC
V gene: TRBV4-1; J gene: TRBJ2-3; D gene: NA; clone size: many; CDR3 protein: CASSQGGFSTDTQYF; CDR3 DNA: TGCGCCAGCAGCCAAGGGGGGTTTAGCACAGATACGCAGTATTTT
V gene: TRBV4-1; J gene: TRBJ1-1; D gene: NA; clone size: few; CDR3 protein: CASSGDLNTEAFF; CDR3 DNA: TGCGCCAGCAGTGGAGACCTGAACACTGAAGCTTTCTTT
V gene: TRBV20-1; J gene: TRBJ1-2; D gene: NA; clone size: NA; CDR3 protein: CSASPSNYGYTF; CDR3 DNA: TGCAGTGCTAGTCCGTCTAACTATGGCTACACCTTC
V gene: TRBV4-3; J gene: TRBJ2-5; D gene: TRBD2; clone size: many; CDR3 protein: CASSQGLAGGMETQYF; CDR3 DNA: TGCGCCAGCAGCCAAGGACTAGCGGGAGGGATGGAGACCCAGTACTTC
V gene: TRBV6-1; J gene: TRBJ1-1; D gene: TRBD1; clone size: NA; CDR3 protein: CASSESPGQGRAFF; CDR3 DNA: TGTGCCAGCAGTGAAAGTCCCGGACAGGGCCGAGCTTTCTTT
V gene: TRBV28; J gene: TRBJ1-4; D gene: NA; clone size: few; CDR3 protein: CASRGPGGKKLFF; CDR3 DNA: TGTGCCAGCAGAGGGCCTGGAGGGAAAAAACTGTTTTTT
V gene: TRBV5-1; J gene: TRBJ2-7; D gene: TRBD2; clone size: many; CDR3 protein: CASSPLAGRSYEQYF; CDR3 DNA: TGCGCCAGCAGCCCCCTAGCGGGACGGTCCTACGAGCAGTACTTC